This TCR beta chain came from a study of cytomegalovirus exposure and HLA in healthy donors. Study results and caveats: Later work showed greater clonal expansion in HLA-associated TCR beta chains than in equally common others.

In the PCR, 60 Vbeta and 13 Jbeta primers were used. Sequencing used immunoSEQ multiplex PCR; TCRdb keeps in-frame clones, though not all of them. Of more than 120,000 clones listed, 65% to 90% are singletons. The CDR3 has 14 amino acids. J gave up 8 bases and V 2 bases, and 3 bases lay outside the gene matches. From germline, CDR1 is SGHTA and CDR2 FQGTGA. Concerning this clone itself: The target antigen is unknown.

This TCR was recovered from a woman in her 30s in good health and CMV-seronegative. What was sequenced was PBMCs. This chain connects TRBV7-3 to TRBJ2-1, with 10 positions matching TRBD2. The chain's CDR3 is CASSLGLAGDEQFF. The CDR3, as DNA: TGTGCCAGCAGCTTAGGGCTAGCGGGAGATGAGCAGTTCTTC. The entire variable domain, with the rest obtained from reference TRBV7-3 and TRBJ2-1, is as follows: GAGVSQTPSNKVTEKGKYVELRCDPISGHTALYWYRQSLGQGPEFLIYFQGTGAADDSGLPNDRFFAVRPEGSVSTLKIQRTERGDSAVYLCASSLGLAGDEQFFGPGTRLTVL.